This T cell receptor beta chain was observed in a study of cytomegalovirus exposure and HLA in healthy donors. V dropped 1 base and J dropped 2 bases, with 10 bases sitting between them. The V gene's germline CDR1 is SGDLS and CDR2 YYNGEE. The CDR3 spans 15 residues. Unrecorded immune exposures were likely, despite nominal health at sampling. PCR primers comprised 60 Vbeta and 13 Jbeta primers. TCRdb's table, derived via immunoSEQ multiplex PCR, lists solely in-frame clones and lacks some. The data hold over 150,000 clones, with roughly three quarters observed a single time. The chain combines TRBV9 with TRBJ1-5, with a weak D call TRBD1 (5 bases). The receptor was derived from a male donor in good health and CMV-seronegative. Sequencing was carried out using PBMCs. CDR3 in amino acids: CASSVSWGGNQPQHF. In nucleotides, the CDR3 is TGTGCCAGCAGCGTAAGCTGGGGGGGCAATCAGCCCCAGCATTTT.